One and the same sample provided the 15 T cell receptor beta chains below, sequenced in a study of blood T cell repertoires in COVID-19. Sequencing used immunoSEQ multiplex PCR; TCRdb keeps in-frame clones, though not all of them. The sample has approximately 250,000 clones; 65% to 90% are singletons. Sequenced: peripheral blood. The receptors shown here come from a woman between 40 and 55 years old who had recovered from COVID-19.

This clone was picked up a small number of times. CDR3 sequence: CASSDRRTGKQYF. The CDR3 DNA follows: TGTGCCAGCAGTGATCGTCGGACGGGGAAGCAGTACTTC. The chain recombines TRBV25-1 with TRBJ2-7, with D possibly matching TRBD2 (5 bases). From germline, CDR1 is MGHDK and CDR2 SYGVNS. The CDR3 runs to 13 residues. Trimming took off 3 bases at V and 8 bases at J, with 14 bases between the two ends.

The DNA of the CDR3 is TGTGCCAGCAGTTTATCGTCGAACACCGGGGAGCTGTTTTTT. Its translation: CASSLSSNTGELFF. The chain employs TRBV11-1 and TRBJ2-2; no clear D. This CDR3 has 14 amino acids. Between the trimmed V and J ends, which lost 6 bases and 0 bases, there was a span of 8 bases. Germline V gene sequence: CDR1 SGHAT, CDR2 FQDESV (reference sequence).

The chain couples TRBV29-1 to TRBJ1-1; possibly TRBD1 for D (6 bases). The CDR3 covers 14 residues. Germline loops: CDR1 SQVTM, CDR2 ANQGSEA. With 2 bases removed from V and 0 bases from J, the gap between germline ends came to 10 bases. This CDR3 reads CSVEKGTLNTEAFF. The CDR3 DNA reads TGCAGCGTTGAAAAGGGGACACTGAACACTGAAGCTTTCTTT.

The chain employs TRBV12-3 or TRBV12-4 and TRBJ1-1; D is uncertain. This CDR3 has 13 residues. V lost 3 bases and J 3 bases, leaving 8 bases between the germline ends. The CDR3 reads CASSFLVDTEAFF. In DNA, the CDR3 is TGTGCCAGCAGTTTTTTGGTAGACACTGAAGCTTTCTTT.

V usage is TRBV18 and J usage is TRBJ1-3; D is unresolved. Per the germline V gene, CDR1 is KGHSH and CDR2 is LQKENI. This CDR3 is 16 amino acids long. V gave up 3 bases and J gave up 4 bases, with 16 bases separating them. The chain's CDR3 is CASSPLQYGNGNTIYF. The CDR3 DNA follows: TGTGCCAGCTCACCTCTACAATACGGGAACGGAAACACCATATATTTT.

The gene calls are TRBV5-5 and TRBJ1-4, with TRBD1 matching 8 bases. Trimming removed 0 bases from V and 0 bases from J; junction bases left unmatched: 4. This CDR3 spans 17 amino acids. From germline, CDR1 is SGHKS and CDR2 YYEKEE (reference sequence). CDR3 nucleotide sequence: TGTGCCAGCAGCTTGGGACAGGGGTTTGCAACTAATGAAAAACTGTTTTTT. Its protein product is CASSLGQGFATNEKLFF.

The chain employs TRBV29-1 and TRBJ2-3; 8 bases agree with TRBD2. V was pared by 5 bases and J by 2 bases, with 12 bases of the junction left unmatched. Germline CDR1 is SQVTM and CDR2 is ANQGSEA. CDR3 length equals 16 residues. CDR3 DNA: TGCAGCGTTCAATACACCTCAGCGGGGGACACAGATACGCAGTATTTT. It yields the protein CSVQYTSAGDTDTQYF.

Of note for this clone: Other DNA sequences in this specimen translate into the identical CDR3. The chain links TRBV3-1 (or the pseudogene TRBV3-2) to TRBJ1-1; D gene unclear. Germline loops: CDR1 LGHDT, CDR2 YNNKEL (reference sequence). The ends were cut back, 1 base at V and 3 bases at J, with 6 bases in the middle. This CDR3 is 13 amino acids long. This CDR3 is CASSQGSDTEAFF. CDR3 bases: TGTGCCAGCAGCCAAGGGAGTGACACTGAAGCTTTCTTT.

This chain uses TRBV19 with TRBJ1-2, with 10 bases identical to TRBD1. Germline V lookup: CDR1 LNHDA, CDR2 SQIVND (reference sequence). V lost 5 bases to trimming and J lost 3 bases; unmatched junction nucleotides: 6. There are 15 residues in the CDR3. CDR3 sequence reads: CASSVAGTGDYGYTF. The DNA of the CDR3 is TGTGCCAGTAGTGTGGCCGGGACAGGGGACTATGGCTACACCTTC.

The chain links TRBV11-2 to TRBJ2-5, with no clear D. The CDR3 has 14 amino acids. The V end was cut by 1 base, the J end by 2 bases, with 8 bases between. Germline V gene data show CDR1 as SGHAT and CDR2 as FQNNGV. The CDR3 region is CASSLVGRQETQYF. The CDR3 region has the DNA TGTGCCAGCAGCTTAGTGGGCAGACAAGAGACCCAGTACTTC.

V gene TRBV6-5 combines with J gene TRBJ1-1, with TRBD1 matching over 7 bases. V shed 6 bases, J shed 1 base, and the junction held 8 bases outside the gene matches. Germline CDR1 and CDR2: MNHEY and SVGAGI. This CDR3 region has 15 residues. Here the CDR3 reads CASRTGPTENTEAFF. The DNA for the CDR3 is TGTGCCAGCAGGACAGGGCCTACAGAGAACACTGAAGCTTTCTTT.

The chain employs TRBV6-5 and TRBJ2-7, with TRBD1 matching 10 bases. With 4 bases clipped from V and 5 bases from J, the junction kept 5 bases outside the gene matches. Looked up from germline, CDR1 is MNHEY and CDR2 is SVGAGI. The CDR3 length is 14 residues. The CDR3 bases are TGTGCCAGCAGTTCGGGACAGGGGATCCACGAGCAGTACTTC. It encodes CASSSGQGIHEQYF.

In its sample, this clone was seen once. This chain connects TRBV7-2 to TRBJ1-3, with D unresolved. This CDR3 is built from 14 residues. CDR1 is SGHTA, CDR2 FQGNSA, per germline. The V end lost 3 bases, the J end lost 0 bases, and 6 bases lay between the germline ends. The CDR3 sequence is CASSLGASGNTIYF. The CDR3 DNA reads TGTGCCAGCAGCTTGGGAGCCTCTGGAAACACCATATATTTT.

J is TRBJ2-3 and V is TRBV29-1; TRBD2 matches at 8 bases. Per germline, CDR1 SQVTM and CDR2 ANQGSEA. V shed 1 base, J shed 0 bases, and the junction held 9 bases outside the gene matches. This CDR3 has 17 amino acids. CDR3 in amino acids: CSVEVSPGGTSTDTQYF. The CDR3 nucleotides read TGCAGCGTTGAAGTCTCCCCGGGGGGGACTAGCACAGATACGCAGTATTTT.

The rearrangement links TRBV28 to TRBJ1-5; the D gene is possibly TRBD1 (5 bases). V gave up 7 bases and J gave up 2 bases, with 15 bases separating them. In germline, CDR1 is MDHEN, CDR2 SYDVKM. This CDR3 is 15 amino acids long. CDR3 DNA sequence: TGTGCCAGCATAGGCAGGGAGGAAGGCAATCAGCCCCAGCATTTT. Translating gives CASIGREEGNQPQHF.